This T cell receptor (beta chain) derives from a study of post-analysis software for immune sequencing data. Study at large: Some patients lacked subtype; others had relapsing-remitting, secondary progressive or progressive-relapsing disease. General study results and limits: Five or six TRBV segments, TRBV5-6, TRBV5-1 and TRBV20-1 among them, were found more frequent in patients than controls. By F measure, strong co-clustering occurred among samples prepared in the same batch.

Sequencing libraries made from TCR beta cDNA carried unique molecular identifiers. From the PCR reads, TCRdb called clonotypes with MiXCR, one entry per CDR3 protein. The sample holds 750,000 to 950,000 distinct CDR3 sequences; 46% are singletons and the top ten take 4.9%. The CDR3 spans 14 residues. V lost 6 bases and J lost 1, with 10 bases in between. A few counts support this clonotype. Its antigen is as yet unknown. The chain has TRBV12-3 or TRBV12-4 and TRBJ1-5; no clear D gene. Sequencing was done on a sample of blood. The TCR sequence derives from a girl between 10 and 17 years old with multiple sclerosis. CDR3 DNA: TGTGCCAGCAGCAGGACCCCCAGCAATCAGCCCCAGCATTTT. It specifies CASSRTPSNQPQHF.